The T cell receptor (beta chain) described here comes from a study of blood T cell repertoires in COVID-19. In the authors' methods: Amplification of reference gene primers was used by the study to estimate nucleated cell counts. Method: immunoSEQ multiplex PCR; TCRdb's copy keeps in-frame clones and lacks some. The D gene and trimming were derived from the DNA, and the V and J assignments and clone size from that table. The sample consists of approximately 290,000 clones, about four fifths of them appearing once. This receptor was taken from a person aged 70 to 85 with COVID-19, enrolled during active disease. Input material: peripheral blood.

CDR3 residues: CASRGLAGGSGELFF. The DNA for the CDR3 is TGTGCCAGCAGGGGACTAGCGGGGGGTTCCGGGGAGCTGTTTTTT. This chain uses TRBV6-5 with TRBJ2-2; 15 bases are a match to TRBD2. Per the germline V gene, CDR1 is MNHEY and CDR2 is SVGAGI. The CDR3 covers 15 residues. V shed 6 bases and J 6 bases; nucleotides not matched to a gene: 2.